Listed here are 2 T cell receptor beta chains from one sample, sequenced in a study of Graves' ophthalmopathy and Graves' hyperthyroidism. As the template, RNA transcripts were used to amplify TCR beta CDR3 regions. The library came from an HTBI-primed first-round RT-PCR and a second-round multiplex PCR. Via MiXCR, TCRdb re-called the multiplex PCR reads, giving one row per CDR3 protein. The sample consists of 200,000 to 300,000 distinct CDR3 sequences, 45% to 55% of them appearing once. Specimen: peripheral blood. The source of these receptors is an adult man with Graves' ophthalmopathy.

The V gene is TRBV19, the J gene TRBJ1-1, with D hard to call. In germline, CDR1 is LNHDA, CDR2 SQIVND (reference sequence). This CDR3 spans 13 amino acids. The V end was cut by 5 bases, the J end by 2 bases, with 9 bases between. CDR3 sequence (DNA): TGTGCCAGTAGTGGTGGACTTAACACTGAAGCTTTCTTT. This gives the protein CASSGGLNTEAFF.

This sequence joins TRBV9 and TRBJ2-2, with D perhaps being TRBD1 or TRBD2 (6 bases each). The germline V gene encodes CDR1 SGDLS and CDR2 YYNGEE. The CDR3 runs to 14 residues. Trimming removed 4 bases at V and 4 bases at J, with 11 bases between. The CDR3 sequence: CASSLGGPTGELFF. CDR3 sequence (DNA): TGTGCCAGCAGCTTGGGGGGCCCCACCGGGGAGCTGTTTTTT. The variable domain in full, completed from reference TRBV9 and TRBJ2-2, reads DSGVTQTPKHLITATGQRVTLRCSPRSGDLSVYWYQQSLDQGLQFLIQYYNGEERAKGNILERFSAQQFPDLHSELNLSSLELGDSALYFCASSLGGPTGELFFGEGSRLTVL.